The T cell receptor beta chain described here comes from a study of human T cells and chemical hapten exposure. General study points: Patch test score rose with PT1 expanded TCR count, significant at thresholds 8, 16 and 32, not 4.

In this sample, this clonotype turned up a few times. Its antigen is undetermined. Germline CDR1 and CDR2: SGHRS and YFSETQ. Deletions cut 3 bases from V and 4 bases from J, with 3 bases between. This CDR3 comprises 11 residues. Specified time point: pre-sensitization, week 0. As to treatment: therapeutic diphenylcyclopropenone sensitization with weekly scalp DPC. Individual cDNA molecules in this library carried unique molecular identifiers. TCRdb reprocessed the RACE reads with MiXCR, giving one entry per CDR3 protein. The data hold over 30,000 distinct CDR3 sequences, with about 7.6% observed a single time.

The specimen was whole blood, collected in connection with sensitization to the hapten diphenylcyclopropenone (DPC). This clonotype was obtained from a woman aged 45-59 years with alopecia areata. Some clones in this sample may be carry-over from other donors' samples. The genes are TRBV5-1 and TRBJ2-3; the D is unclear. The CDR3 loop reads CASSSSDTQYF. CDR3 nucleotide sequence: TGCGCCAGCAGCTCCTCAGATACGCAGTATTTT.